These T cell receptor beta chains were read from a single sample in a study of control samples from healthy donors and cancer patients. The repertoire was sequenced with immunoSEQ multiplex PCR; TCRdb's copy has only in-frame clones and lacks some. The sample records some 130,000 clones, about 91% being singletons. The sequenced material came from blood. The receptors derive from a man younger than 30 in good health. Both conserved end residues are part of each CDR3. D genes are given only for firm matches. Expanded clones are given a class, and other clones once, few, many or no size at all.

V gene	J gene	clone size	D gene	CDR3 protein	CDR3 DNA
TRBV6-5	TRBJ2-4	once	TRBD1	CASSEDRASKNIQYF	TGTGCCAGCAGCGAGGACAGGGCGTCCAAAAACATTCAGTACTTC
TRBV6-5	TRBJ2-5	NA	NA	CASSYFKTQYF	TGTGCCAGCAGTTATTTTAAGACCCAGTACTTC
TRBV7-9	TRBJ2-7	few	NA	CASSLGRSDGEQYF	TGTGCCAGCAGCTTAGGCCGGTCTGATGGAGAGCAGTACTTC
TRBV14	TRBJ2-7	few	NA	CASSQEWQVEQYF	TGTGCCAGCAGCCAAGAGTGGCAGGTCGAGCAGTACTTC
TRBV9	TRBJ2-7	once	TRBD1	CASSVEQGAREQYF	TGTGCCAGCAGCGTAGAACAGGGGGCGAGGGAGCAGTACTTC
TRBV5-1	TRBJ1-6	NA	TRBD1	CASSPGQGLSPLHF	TGCGCCAGCAGCCCGGGACAGGGCCTCTCACCCCTCCACTTT
TRBV6-5	TRBJ1-5	NA	TRBD1	CASSSGTGERQPQHF	TGTGCCAGCAGTTCCGGGACAGGGGAACGTCAGCCCCAGCATTTT
TRBV28	TRBJ2-7	NA	NA	CASRKAGDGYEQYF	TGTGCCAGCAGGAAAGCAGGGGATGGTTACGAGCAGTACTTC
TRBV2	TRBJ1-2	NA	TRBD1	CASSEARGGYYGYTF	TGTGCCAGCAGTGAAGCGCGAGGGGGCTATTACGGCTACACCTTC
TRBV19	TRBJ1-5	NA	NA	CASSIRGNQPQHF	TGTGCCAGTAGTATCAGGGGCAATCAGCCCCAGCATTTT